This T cell receptor (beta chain) appears in the sequencing data of a study of immune cell composition in non-small cell lung cancer. Germline V gene sequence: CDR1 DFQATT, CDR2 SNEGSKA (reference sequence). The V end lost 5 bases, the J end lost 5 bases, and 9 bases lay between the germline ends. This CDR3 contains 11 residues. This clone was seen a single time. The antigen is not known. Only in-frame clones appear in the TCRdb table, and some are missing; sequencing was by immunoSEQ multiplex PCR. Of around 6,000 clones listed, 78% were seen once; the top ten hold 6% to 8%. Study-wide findings and caveats: Squamous lung tumours showed higher top 10 clone scores and clonality than adenocarcinomas.

Sequencing was done on a sample of lung tumor tissue. The rearrangement joins TRBV20-1 to TRBJ2-5; D is perhaps TRBD1 (6 bases). This sequence was found in a human donor with non-small cell lung cancer. CDR3: CSAGQWETQYF. DNA of the CDR3: TGCAGTGCTGGACAGTGGGAGACCCAGTACTTC.